The present T cell receptor beta chain was sequenced within a study of cytomegalovirus exposure and HLA in healthy donors (dated by TCRdb to about 2017). The study in broad terms: An earlier analysis of roughly 500 of the donors reported about 290 Gb of sequence data and around 110 million unique TCR beta sequences from roughly 180 million T cells. An earlier analysis of 500 to 650 of the donors applied high-throughput TCR beta sequencing to assess whether each TCR beta V gene segment acted as functional or pseudogenic. Besides the first cohort of around 670 subjects, a separate validation cohort made up of roughly 120 different subjects was used. Donor age, sex, ethnicity and CMV serostatus were collected together with the repertoire data. Every discovery cohort repertoire had been produced on one sequencing platform. HLA typing covered class I and class II loci at four-digit resolution. To study patterns of TCR occurrence, a later analysis re-analyzed previously published TCR beta repertoires from around 700 donors and added high-resolution HLA genotyping. Rather than using new phenotypic data, the later analysis identified candidate immune exposures from TCR beta sequences and from how often those sequences occurred across donors. Roughly 5 DR-DQ haplotypes were handled as single units for association and clustering, since linkage in the cohort was strong. On average, 235,054 unique TCR beta nucleotide sequences were sequenced per donor among 300 to 500 genotyped donors of the cohort, with roughly 18% of those sequences being non-productive. The study combined high-throughput TCR immunosequencing, statistical association of individual TCRs with disease status, and machine learning to predict cytomegalovirus infection status. Of the approximately 400 genotyped donors, roughly 80% fell in the genetic ancestry cluster associated with self-reported Caucasian donors. The aim of the study was to test whether cataloging public T cell receptors could identify signatures of past pathogen exposure. Genome-wide SNP genotypes for about 55% of the roughly 670 donors were used in a later genetic analysis, which treated that subset as a discovery cohort. Typing coverage varied by locus: roughly 620-640 donors for A, B, C, DRB1 and DQB1; 500 to 550 for DQA1; some 610 for DPA1; around 450 for DPB1. About 280 gigabases of sequencing data and approximately 92 million unique TCR sequences made up an early release that covered around 640 HLA-typed donors. The T cell repertoires of 666 subjects were profiled by immunosequencing and related to cytomegalovirus serostatus. Points the paper makes about the study in general: In a later analysis, TCR association rates were found to vary across HLA loci, with the most associated TCRs seen for DRB1 alleles and the fewest for HLA-C alleles. In vitro tests confirmed that a few of the cytomegalovirus-associated TCR beta chains recognize cytomegalovirus antigens. Linkage disequilibrium might explain the correlated functional status among segregating V segments, but an unknown experimental factor could not be excluded. A further reported finding was that TCR beta sequences accurately predicted the HLA-A and HLA-B alleles for most subjects in the first cohort. A group of highly shared sequence variants was considered likely to be a technical artifact of the sequencing pipeline. Some IMGT-functional V segments, including TRBV6-2 and TRBV6-3, could not be told apart with the 87-base-pair reads, so those segments were excluded. In an earlier analysis of some 550 of the donors, most TCR beta V segments were observed in productive rearrangements about 87% or about 30% of the time, broadly matching IMGT annotations. This cohort had only TCR beta chains sequenced, and the lack of alpha or paired-chain data limited which features could be detected. In a later analysis, most CMV-associated TCR beta chains were found to appear HLA-restricted, with HLA associations seemingly driven largely by CMV exposure. In a later analysis, HLA-associated TCR beta chains were found to be more clonally expanded and to have lower generation probabilities than equally common non-associated chains. A later genetic analysis associated a missense DCLRE1C variant with V-gene and J-gene trimming of TCR beta chains, and an independent cohort replicated the association. HLA typing was unavailable for some donors at each locus, so association tests used only the typed subset. The earlier analysis of approximately 590 of the donors excluded seventeen rarely observed V segments, including chromosome 9 orphons, because counts were too low. CMV serostatus was the only immune exposure information available for the cohort. Most TCR sequences were observed very rarely across donors, whereas some public TCRs were present in many individuals. When HLA alleles, especially DR and DQ, strongly co-occurred, attributing TCR associations to individual alleles was difficult. Compared with the approximately 700-donor mean, donors in an Asian-associated ancestry cluster had fewer N-insertions in productive TCRs, according to a later genetic analysis. A later analysis associated 15,000 to 20,000 TCR beta sequences with specific HLA alleles at a false discovery rate of 0.05. According to a later analysis, parvovirus B19, influenza, CMV and Epstein-Barr virus appeared linked to several top co-occurrence clusters. The study gave a list of about 170 TCR beta chains associated with cytomegalovirus. Cytomegalovirus status was reported to be diagnosed by the classifier with high specificity and sensitivity in both the original and validation cohorts. Roughly uniform sequencing depth across donors was assumed in presence/absence analyses, although this assumption may not hold. According to the authors, the approach could potentially be generalized to other disease states and immunological phenotypes.

Receptors were amplified or captured by the immunoSEQ multiplex PCR assay. The multiplex PCR relied on a mix of 60 forward primers for TCR Vbeta segments and 13 reverse primers for TCR Jbeta segments. Amplification of the CDR3 region of rearranged TCR beta genes was performed with a multiplex PCR assay on genomic DNA. On the Illumina HiSeq System, the amplified TCR beta libraries were sequenced as 87-base-pair reads. The study's processing was this. A later analysis tallied tens of millions of unique TCR beta chains across the 666 repertoires, and some 10 million of those chains were shared by two or more donors. To remove PCR and sequencing errors, raw reads were error-corrected and collapsed into unique sequences using a nearest-neighbor algorithm that merged closely related sequences. Alignment of CDR3 sequences to IMGT reference sequences was used to assign V, D and J gene segments. For a sequence to be retained, a match of at least six nucleotides to both a V gene segment and a J gene segment was required. Rearrangements were called productive when the CDR3 lacked stop codons and stayed in frame with V and J; all others were non-productive. Following IMGT convention, CDR3 was defined as the stretch from the second conserved V-encoded cysteine to the conserved J-encoded phenylalanine. The earlier analysis of a few hundred of the donors excluded sequences that lacked an unambiguous match to a single V gene segment. In an earlier analysis of about 590 of the donors, a V segment was called functional when productive rearrangements were above 56.7%, and segregating when the standard deviation between donors exceeded 5%. A statistical classification framework was built for diagnosing cytomegalovirus status from the catalog of TCR beta chain sequences. In a later analysis, TCR nucleotide sequences were compared against IMGT/GENE-DB human TR gene sequences so that V and J genes could be assigned. A later analysis assigned CDR3 sequences and most-parsimonious VDJ recombination scenarios with the TCRdist pipeline. In a later analysis, each TCR beta chain was defined by its CDR3 amino acid sequence together with its V-gene family, and reads without a unique V-gene family were excluded. As a way to deal with suspected cross-contamination and a sequencing artifact, a later analysis dropped approximately 570 nucleotide sequences that were highly shared and had low generation probability. In a later analysis, a clonal expansion index for each public chain was calculated from normalized within-repertoire ranks of inferred template counts. In a later analysis, generation probabilities were computed with a VDJ recombination model fitted to out-of-frame rearrangements, and the resulting probabilities were checked against IGoR. In a later analysis, hypergeometric tests were used to score TCR-TCR, TCR-HLA and TCR-CMV co-occurrence, with a repertoire-size bias correction applied to TCR pairs. False discovery rates were estimated in a later analysis by permuting HLA or CMV assignments 20 times. In a later analysis, co-occurring TCRs were grouped using DBSCAN, with TCRdist sequence similarity added in when clustering inside HLA-allele-positive subsets. For co-occurrence clustering, repertoires with fewer than 30,000 or more than 120,000 public chains were excluded, along with four or five repertoires with anomalous nucleotide sharing. In its TCRdb copy, this immuneACCESS table keeps in-frame sequences only and misses some clones. Where compared with another copy, unresolved V genes explain less than half of these, and the others have no known cause. The D gene and trimming were derived from the DNA, and the V and J assignments and clone size from that table. This sample gives some 150,000 clones in total; 55% to 75% of them show up just once. The top ten constitute around 7.1% of the sample.

CDR1 and CDR2 are read off the germline V gene as LGHNA and YNFKEQ. The CDR3 starts with the cysteine, ends with the phenylalanine, and has 16 residues. Only the CDR3 part of the read is kept: 48 bases, read in frame from the first base. V and J are trimmed by 4 bases and 4 bases, and the gene matches miss 10 bases of the junction. In total, more than 500 healthy bone marrow donors made up the cohort. At the time of sampling, all cohort members were nominally healthy, though unrecorded immune exposures were likely present. The donor tested CMV seropositive and was one of the 289 seropositive cohort members. Every donor gave a peripheral blood sample, and the peripheral blood mononuclear cells from that sample were used for TCR beta sequencing. The Qiagen DNeasy Blood Extraction Kit was used to extract genomic DNA from the blood cell samples. This clone has just a few counts. The target of this receptor is not known. No much larger clone is present one base from it, and per-base qualities are unavailable.

What was sequenced was PBMCs. The TCR originated in a woman aged 55-70 years in good health and CMV-seropositive. The chain couples TRBV4-2 to TRBJ2-3, and 8 bases in between align with TRBD2. Read as DNA, the sequence is TGTGCCAGCAGCCGAGGACTAGCACCCTCCCCAGATACGCAGTATTTT. Its protein reads: CASSRGLAPSPDTQYF.